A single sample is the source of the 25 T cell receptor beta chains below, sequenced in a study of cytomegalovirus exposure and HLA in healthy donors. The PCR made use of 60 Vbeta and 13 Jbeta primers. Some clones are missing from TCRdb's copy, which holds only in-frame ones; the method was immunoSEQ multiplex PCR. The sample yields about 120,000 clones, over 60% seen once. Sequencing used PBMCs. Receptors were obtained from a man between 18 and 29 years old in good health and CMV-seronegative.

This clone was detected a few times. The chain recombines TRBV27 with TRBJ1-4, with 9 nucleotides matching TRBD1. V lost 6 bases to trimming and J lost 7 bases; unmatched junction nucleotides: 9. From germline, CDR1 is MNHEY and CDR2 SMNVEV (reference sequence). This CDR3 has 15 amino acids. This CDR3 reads CASRSWGQGSEKLFF. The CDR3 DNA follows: TGTGCCAGCAGATCCTGGGGACAGGGTAGTGAAAAACTGTTTTTT.

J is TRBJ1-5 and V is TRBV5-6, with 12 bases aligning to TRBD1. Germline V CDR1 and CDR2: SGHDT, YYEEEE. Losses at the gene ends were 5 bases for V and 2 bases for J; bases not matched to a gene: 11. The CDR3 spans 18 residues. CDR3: CASSVGTGGAFGNQPQHF. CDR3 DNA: TGTGCCAGCAGTGTTGGGACAGGGGGCGCGTTTGGCAATCAGCCCCAGCATTTT.

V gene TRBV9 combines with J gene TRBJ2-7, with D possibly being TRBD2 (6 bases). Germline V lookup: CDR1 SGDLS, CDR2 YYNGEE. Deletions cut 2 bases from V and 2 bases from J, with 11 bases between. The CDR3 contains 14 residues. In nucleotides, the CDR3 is TGTGCCAGCAGCGTGAGTAGCGGAACCTACGAGCAGTACTTC. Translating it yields CASSVSSGTYEQYF.

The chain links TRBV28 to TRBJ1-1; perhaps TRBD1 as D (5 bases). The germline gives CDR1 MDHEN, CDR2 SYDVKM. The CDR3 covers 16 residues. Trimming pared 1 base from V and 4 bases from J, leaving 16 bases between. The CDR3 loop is CASSLYVVGGITEAFF. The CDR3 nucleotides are TGTGCCAGCAGTTTATATGTCGTGGGGGGAATCACTGAAGCTTTCTTT.

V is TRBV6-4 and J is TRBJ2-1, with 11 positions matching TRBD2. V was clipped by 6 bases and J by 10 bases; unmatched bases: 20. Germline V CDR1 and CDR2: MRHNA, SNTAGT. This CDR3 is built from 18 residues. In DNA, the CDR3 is TGTGCCAGCAGCAGACTACCCCCGGGACTAGCGGCTAGAGAGGAGCAGTTCTTC. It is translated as CASSRLPPGLAAREEQFF.

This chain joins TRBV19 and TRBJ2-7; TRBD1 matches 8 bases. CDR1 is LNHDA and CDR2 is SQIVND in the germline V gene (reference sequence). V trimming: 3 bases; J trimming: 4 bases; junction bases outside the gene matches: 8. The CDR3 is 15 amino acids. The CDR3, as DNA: TGTGCCAGTAGTATCCAGACAGGGGAAATATACGAGCAGTACTTC. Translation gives CASSIQTGEIYEQYF.

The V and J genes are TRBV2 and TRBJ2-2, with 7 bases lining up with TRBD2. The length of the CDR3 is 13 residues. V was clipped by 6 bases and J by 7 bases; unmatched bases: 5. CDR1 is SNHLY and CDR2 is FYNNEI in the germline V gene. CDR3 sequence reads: CASSQTSFGELFF. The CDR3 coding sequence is TGTGCCAGCAGCCAGACTAGCTTCGGGGAGCTGTTTTTT.

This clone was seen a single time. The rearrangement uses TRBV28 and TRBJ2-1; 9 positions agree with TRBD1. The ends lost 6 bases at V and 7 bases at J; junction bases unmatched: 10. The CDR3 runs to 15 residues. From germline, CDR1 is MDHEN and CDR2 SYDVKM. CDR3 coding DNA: TGTGCCAGCAGCCTGGACAGGGGATTTGTAAATGAGCAGTTCTTC. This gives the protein CASSLDRGFVNEQFF.

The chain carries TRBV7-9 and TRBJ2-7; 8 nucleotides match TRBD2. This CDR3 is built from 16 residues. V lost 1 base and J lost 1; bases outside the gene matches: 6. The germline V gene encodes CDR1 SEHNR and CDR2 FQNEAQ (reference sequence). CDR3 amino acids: CASSLVSTGGSYEQYF. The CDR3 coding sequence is TGTGCCAGCAGCTTAGTCTCAACGGGGGGGTCCTACGAGCAGTACTTC.

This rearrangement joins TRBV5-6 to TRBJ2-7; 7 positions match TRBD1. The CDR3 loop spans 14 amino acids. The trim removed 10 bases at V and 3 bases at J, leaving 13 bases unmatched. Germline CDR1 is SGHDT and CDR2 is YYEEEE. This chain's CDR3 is CALGARGFSYEQYV. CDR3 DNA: TGTGCCTTGGGGGCCAGGGGGTTTAGCTACGAGCAGTACGTC.

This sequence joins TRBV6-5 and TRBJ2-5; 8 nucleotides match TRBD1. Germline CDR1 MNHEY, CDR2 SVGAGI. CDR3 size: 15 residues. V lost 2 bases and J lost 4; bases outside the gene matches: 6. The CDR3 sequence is CASSYPGTGGETQYF. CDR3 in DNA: TGTGCCAGCAGTTACCCAGGGACAGGTGGAGAGACCCAGTACTTC.

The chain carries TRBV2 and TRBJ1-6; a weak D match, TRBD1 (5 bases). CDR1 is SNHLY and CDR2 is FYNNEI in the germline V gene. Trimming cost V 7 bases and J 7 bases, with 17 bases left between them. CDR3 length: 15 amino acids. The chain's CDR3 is CASISDGAGNSPLHF. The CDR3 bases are TGTGCCAGCATTTCGGACGGGGCGGGGAATTCACCCCTCCACTTT.

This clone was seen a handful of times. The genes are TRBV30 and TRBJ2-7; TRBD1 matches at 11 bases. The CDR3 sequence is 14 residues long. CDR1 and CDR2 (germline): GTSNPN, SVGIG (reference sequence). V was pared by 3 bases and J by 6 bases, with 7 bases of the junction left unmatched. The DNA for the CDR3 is TGTGCCTGGAGGGGGAGGGACAGGGGGTGCGAGCAGTACTTC. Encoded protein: CAWRGRDRGCEQYF.

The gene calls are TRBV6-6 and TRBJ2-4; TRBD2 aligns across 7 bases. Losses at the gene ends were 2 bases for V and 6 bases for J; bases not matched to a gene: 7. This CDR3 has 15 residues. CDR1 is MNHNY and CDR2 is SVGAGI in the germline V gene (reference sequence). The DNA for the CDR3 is TGTGCCAGCAGTTACCTGGCGGGAGTTTTAAACATTCAGTACTTC. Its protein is CASSYLAGVLNIQYF.

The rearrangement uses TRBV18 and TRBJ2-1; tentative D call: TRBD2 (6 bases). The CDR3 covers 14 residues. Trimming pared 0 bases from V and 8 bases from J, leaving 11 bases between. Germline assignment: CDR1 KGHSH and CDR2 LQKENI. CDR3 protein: CASSPPTSMDEQFF. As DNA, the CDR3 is TGTGCCAGCTCACCACCGACTAGTATGGATGAGCAGTTCTTC.

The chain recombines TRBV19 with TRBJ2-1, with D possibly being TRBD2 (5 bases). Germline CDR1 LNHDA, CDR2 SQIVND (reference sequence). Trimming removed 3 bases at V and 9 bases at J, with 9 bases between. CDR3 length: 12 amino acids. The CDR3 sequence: CASSIGRVEQFF. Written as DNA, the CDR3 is TGTGCCAGTAGTATTGGGCGGGTTGAGCAGTTCTTC.

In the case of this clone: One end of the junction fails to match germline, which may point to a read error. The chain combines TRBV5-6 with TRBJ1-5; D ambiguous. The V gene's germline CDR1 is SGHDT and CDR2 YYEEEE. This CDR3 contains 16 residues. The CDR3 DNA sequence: TGTGCCAGCAGCTTGTCGTGGGAGGAGGGCAACCAGCCCCAGCATTTT. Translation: CASSLSWEEGNQPQHF.

The CDR3 sequence is CSVERQGLATGELFF. The CDR3 region has the DNA TGCAGCGTTGAACGGCAGGGTCTTGCGACCGGGGAGCTGTTTTTT. The gene calls are TRBV29-1 and TRBJ2-2; D possibly corresponds to TRBD1 (5 bases). From germline, CDR1 is SQVTM and CDR2 ANQGSEA. The CDR3 loop spans 15 amino acids. Deletions cut 2 bases from V and 5 bases from J, with 15 bases between.

CDR3 bases: TGTGCCAGCAGCCCCGCTGGGACTCGCGGGTACGAGCAGTACTTC. Protein sequence: CASSPAGTRGYEQYF. This chain connects TRBV7-6 to TRBJ2-5; possibly TRBD2 for D (6 bases). TRBJ2-7 matches the DNA end more closely, so the J call is doubtful. Germline V gene lookup returns CDR1 SGHVS and CDR2 FNYEAQ. CDR3 size: 15 residues.

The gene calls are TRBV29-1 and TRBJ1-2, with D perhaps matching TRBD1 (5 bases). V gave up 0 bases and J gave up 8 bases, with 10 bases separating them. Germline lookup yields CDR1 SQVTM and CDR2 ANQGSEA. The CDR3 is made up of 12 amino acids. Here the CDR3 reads CSVEEYRGGYTF. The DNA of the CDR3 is TGCAGCGTTGAAGAGTATAGGGGAGGCTACACCTTC.

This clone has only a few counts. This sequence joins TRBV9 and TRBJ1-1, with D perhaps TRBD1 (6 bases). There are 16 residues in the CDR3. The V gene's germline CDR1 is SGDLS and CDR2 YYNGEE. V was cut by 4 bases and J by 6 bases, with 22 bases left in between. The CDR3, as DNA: TGTGCCAGCAGCCCCGAAGGGGGAATGTTAGGTGCTGAAGCTTTCTTT. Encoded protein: CASSPEGGMLGAEAFF.

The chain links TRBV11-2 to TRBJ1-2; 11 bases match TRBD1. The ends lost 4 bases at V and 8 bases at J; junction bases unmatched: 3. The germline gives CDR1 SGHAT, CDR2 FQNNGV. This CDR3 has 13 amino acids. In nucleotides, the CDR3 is TGTGCCAGCAGCTCCTGGACAGGGGGCGGCTACACCTTC. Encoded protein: CASSSWTGGGYTF.

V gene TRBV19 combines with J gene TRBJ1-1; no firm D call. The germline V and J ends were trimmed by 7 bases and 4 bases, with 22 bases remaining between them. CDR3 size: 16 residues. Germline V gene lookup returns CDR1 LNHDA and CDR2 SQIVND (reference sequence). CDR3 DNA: TGTGCCAGTACCAATTGGGCCCCGACCGTGGGCACTGAAGCTTTCTTT. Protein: CASTNWAPTVGTEAFF.

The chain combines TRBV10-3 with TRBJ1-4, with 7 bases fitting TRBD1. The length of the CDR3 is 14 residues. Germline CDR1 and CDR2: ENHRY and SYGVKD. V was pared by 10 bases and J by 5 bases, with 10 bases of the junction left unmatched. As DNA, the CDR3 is TGTGCCAGCGGACTGACAGGGACGAATGAAAAACTGTTTTTT. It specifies CASGLTGTNEKLFF.

Here the CDR3 DNA reads TGTGCCAGCAGCTTAGAAGGCGGGGGCGCGTCACCCCTCCACTTT. Translating it yields CASSLEGGGASPLHF. This chain joins TRBV7-2 and TRBJ1-6, with D perhaps TRBD1 (6 bases). Trimming removed 1 base from V and 10 bases from J, with 14 bases in between. The CDR3 sequence is 15 residues long. Germline values: CDR1 SGHTA, CDR2 FQGNSA.